One and the same sample provided the 25 T cell receptor beta chains below, sequenced in a study of cytomegalovirus exposure and HLA in healthy donors. The primer mix had 60 Vbeta and 13 Jbeta primers. Sequenced by immunoSEQ multiplex PCR; TCRdb stores in-frame clones only, minus some. The sample holds more than 90,000 clones, roughly 77% seen once. The specimen was PBMCs. Every receptor here comes from a man aged 50-59 years in good health and CMV-seropositive.

The chain combines TRBV7-2 with TRBJ2-7, with D possibly being TRBD2 (6 bases). The V end lost 0 bases, the J end lost 4 bases, and 10 bases lay between the germline ends. In germline, CDR1 is SGHTA, CDR2 FQGNSA. This CDR3 has 14 amino acids. The CDR3 nucleotides read TGTGCCAGCAGCTTAGCGTCAAGCGGGTACGAGCAGTACTTC. Translating gives CASSLASSGYEQYF.

The gene calls are TRBV9 and TRBJ2-2; maybe TRBD2 (7 bases). The germline V and J ends were trimmed by 4 bases and 4 bases, with 11 bases remaining between them. The germline V gene has CDR1 SGDLS and CDR2 YYNGEE. The CDR3 spans 14 residues. CDR3 in amino acids: CASSTRGGTGELFF. The CDR3 DNA is TGTGCCAGCAGCACGAGGGGGGGCACCGGGGAGCTGTTTTTT.

On this clone itself: Other DNA sequences in this sample translate to the same CDR3. The genes are TRBV2 and TRBJ1-6; D not certain. Germline V lookup: CDR1 SNHLY, CDR2 FYNNEI. The CDR3 runs to 13 residues. Trimming shortened V by 5 bases and J by 4 bases, and 6 bases separated the two germline ends. The CDR3, as DNA: TGTGCCAGCAGTAGCGATTATAATTCACCCCTCCACTTT. This gives the protein CASSSDYNSPLHF. Using reference TRBV2 and TRBJ1-6 for the parts outside the CDR3, the full variable domain is EPEVTQTPSHQVTQMGQEVILRCVPISNHLYFYWYRQILGQKVEFLVSFYNNEISEKSEIFDDQFSVERPDGSNFTLKIRSTKLEDSAMYFCASSSDYNSPLHFGNGTRLTVT.

The chain has TRBV6-5 and TRBJ1-4; D uncertain. The CDR3 is made up of 16 amino acids. Trimming took 0 bases from V and 0 from J, leaving 8 bases between them. Germline assignment: CDR1 MNHEY and CDR2 SVGAGI. The CDR3, as DNA: TGTGCCAGCAGTTACTCGAGCACAGCAACTAATGAAAAACTGTTTTTT. Encoded protein: CASSYSSTATNEKLFF.

V usage is TRBV18 and J usage is TRBJ2-7; 9 bases agree with TRBD1. The CDR3 consists of 17 residues. Germline-derived CDR1 and CDR2 are KGHSH and LQKENI. V shed 3 bases, J shed 1 base, and the junction held 10 bases outside the gene matches. The CDR3 region is CASSPLPPGQGSYEQYF. The CDR3 DNA reads as TGTGCCAGCTCACCCTTGCCCCCGGGACAGGGTTCCTACGAGCAGTACTTC.

This clone was picked up a small number of times. The J gene is TRBJ2-1, the V gene TRBV6-5; 7 nucleotides line up with TRBD2. Germline trimming cut 0 bases from V and 5 bases from J; bases unmatched to any gene: 7. The CDR3 totals 16 residues. Germline CDR1 reads MNHEY; CDR2 reads SVGAGI. CDR3 region: CASSYSPGGYDNEQFF. Here the CDR3 DNA reads TGTGCCAGCAGTTACTCCCCCGGGGGGTACGACAATGAGCAGTTCTTC.

The chain couples TRBV5-4 to TRBJ2-1; 13 bases agree with TRBD2. CDR1 and CDR2 (germline): SGHNT, YYREEE (reference sequence). This CDR3 is 16 amino acids long. V was pared by 0 bases and J by 7 bases, with 4 bases of the junction left unmatched. The CDR3 coding sequence is TGTGCCAGCAGCTTGGGCACTAGCGGGAGGGCTAATGAGCAGTTCTTC. Amino acids: CASSLGTSGRANEQFF.

The table lists this clone with a few counts. The chain couples TRBV7-2 to TRBJ1-1; the D gene is possibly TRBD1 (6 bases). The length of the CDR3 is 15 residues. V was trimmed by 4 bases and J by 1 base, leaving 13 bases between them. Germline CDR1 and CDR2: SGHTA and FQGNSA. CDR3 in DNA: TGTGCCAGCAGCTCGAGGACAGATCAGAACACTGAAGCTTTCTTT. Protein sequence: CASSSRTDQNTEAFF.

The chain links TRBV18 to TRBJ2-7; the match to TRBD1 covers 9 bases. Trimming removed 6 bases from V and 2 bases from J; junction bases left unmatched: 5. CDR3 length: 14 residues. Germline V gives CDR1 KGHSH, CDR2 LQKENI. CDR3 region: CASSHTGGAYEQYF. The DNA of the CDR3 is TGTGCCAGCTCTCACACAGGGGGCGCCTACGAGCAGTACTTC.

The gene calls are TRBV7-9 and TRBJ2-5; 10 nucleotides line up with TRBD2. The CDR3 is made up of 15 amino acids. CDR1 and CDR2 from the germline V gene are SEHNR and FQNEAQ (reference sequence). J gave up 4 bases and V 5 bases, and 7 bases lay outside the gene matches. The DNA for the CDR3 is TGTGCCAGCAGCCGCAGCGGGAGGGCCATAGAGACCCAGTACTTC. Its protein product is CASSRSGRAIETQYF.

V usage is TRBV19 and J usage is TRBJ1-1; the D gene is possibly TRBD1 (6 bases). V lost 3 bases to trimming and J lost 5 bases, with 16 bases between them. Germline CDR1 is LNHDA and CDR2 is SQIVND (reference sequence). CDR3 length equals 15 residues. This chain's CDR3 is CASSIVAAQGTEAFF. Here the CDR3 DNA reads TGTGCCAGTAGTATCGTCGCCGCCCAGGGGACTGAAGCTTTCTTT. The full variable domain, in which reference TRBV19 and TRBJ1-1 provide the parts outside the CDR3, is DGGITQSPKYLFRKEGQNVTLSCEQNLNHDAMYWYRQDPGQGLRLIYYSQIVNDFQKGDIAEGYSVSREKKESFPLTVTSAQKNPTAFYLCASSIVAAQGTEAFFGQGTRLTVV.

This clone was counted a single time. The gene calls are TRBV27 and TRBJ2-7; D possibly corresponds to TRBD2 (5 bases). The CDR3 is 12 residues long. Looked up from germline, CDR1 is MNHEY and CDR2 is SMNVEV (reference sequence). With 6 bases removed from V and 4 bases from J, the gap between germline ends came to 10 bases. The CDR3 bases are TGTGCCAGCAGAAGGACTGTATACGAGCAGTACTTC. This codes for CASRRTVYEQYF.

This chain uses TRBV5-1 with TRBJ2-5; D is ambiguous. The DNA end lines up better with TRBJ2-7; the J call may be wrong. The CDR3 is made up of 14 amino acids. Germline V gives CDR1 SGHRS, CDR2 YFSETQ. The DNA for the CDR3 is TGCGCCAGCAGCTTGGCAACCATCTCCTACGAGCAGTACTTC. Translated: CASSLATISYEQYF.

V gene TRBV18 combines with J gene TRBJ2-5; D perhaps matches TRBD1 (6 bases). V was shortened by 3 bases and J by 4 bases, with 12 bases between the two germline ends. Germline-derived CDR1 and CDR2 are KGHSH and LQKENI. The CDR3 loop spans 14 amino acids. In nucleotides, the CDR3 is TGTGCCAGCTCACCTCTGGGGACATCAGAGACCCAGTACTTC. Amino acid sequence: CASSPLGTSETQYF.

The chain joins TRBV5-1 to TRBJ2-7, with D tentatively TRBD1 (5 bases). V was pared by 6 bases and J by 3 bases, with 10 bases between. CDR1 is SGHRS, CDR2 YFSETQ, per germline. The CDR3 has 12 amino acids. CDR3 in DNA: TGCGCCAGCACGGCGCAGGGCTACGAGCAGTACTTC. This translates into CASTAQGYEQYF.

The chain recombines TRBV19 with TRBJ1-5; 7 bases align to TRBD1. V shed 5 bases and J 3 bases; nucleotides not matched to a gene: 13. The CDR3 is 17 amino acids. The germline CDR1 and CDR2 sequences are LNHDA and SQIVND (reference sequence). CDR3 in amino acids: CASSSPQGSALNQPQHF. CDR3 DNA sequence: TGTGCCAGTAGTTCCCCACAGGGGTCGGCCCTCAATCAGCCCCAGCATTTT.

This clone was seen only once. This chain connects TRBV6-5 to TRBJ1-1; no clear D gene. Germline CDR1 and CDR2: MNHEY and SVGAGI. Trimming removed 6 bases from V and 8 bases from J, with 19 bases in between. This CDR3 contains 14 residues. Here the CDR3 reads CASSPGRRGKEAFF. DNA of the CDR3: TGTGCCAGCAGCCCCGGGAGACGAGGGAAAGAAGCTTTCTTT.

The count of this clone is one. The chain couples TRBV2 to TRBJ1-6, with a tentative D call TRBD1 (6 bases). CDR3 length: 17 amino acids. Trimming left V 5 bases short and J 12 bases short, with 26 bases between. Looked up from germline, CDR1 is SNHLY and CDR2 is FYNNEI. The CDR3 protein is CASSQRGARHNSGPLHF. Written as DNA, the CDR3 is TGTGCCAGCAGTCAGCGGGGGGCCCGGCATAATTCAGGACCCCTCCACTTT.

This chain uses TRBV28 with TRBJ2-2, with 11 bases fitting TRBD2. CDR1 is MDHEN, CDR2 SYDVKM, per germline. The CDR3 consists of 15 residues. V lost 6 bases to trimming and J lost 8 bases; unmatched junction nucleotides: 8. The CDR3 spells CASRTETSGVGELFF. The CDR3 DNA follows: TGTGCCAGCAGGACCGAGACTAGCGGGGTGGGGGAGCTGTTTTTT.

The chain employs TRBV27 and TRBJ2-3, with a weak D call TRBD1 (5 bases). Trimming cost V 4 bases and J 3 bases, with 14 bases left between them. CDR3 length equals 15 residues. Germline V gene sequence: CDR1 MNHEY, CDR2 SMNVEV (reference sequence). In DNA form, the CDR3 reads TGTGCCAGCAGTTACGCAGGGTGGGGTACAGATACGCAGTATTTT. Translating gives CASSYAGWGTDTQYF.

The chain has TRBV6-1 and TRBJ2-6; 10 bases agree with TRBD1. After removal of 2 bases from V and 1 base from J, the junction contained 5 bases not matched to a gene. This CDR3 has 18 residues. Germline V gene sequence: CDR1 MNHNS, CDR2 SASEGT. The CDR3 loop reads CASSEKGQGMSGANVLTF. Written as DNA, the CDR3 is TGTGCCAGCAGTGAAAAGGGACAGGGGATGTCTGGGGCCAACGTCCTGACTTTC.

The chain has TRBV2 and TRBJ2-2, with 13 bases identical to TRBD2. This CDR3 region has 16 residues. V lost 5 bases and J lost 5; bases outside the gene matches: 5. Germline V gene sequence: CDR1 SNHLY, CDR2 FYNNEI. The CDR3 protein is CASSPRTSGGTGELFF. For the CDR3, the DNA is TGTGCCAGCAGTCCCCGGACTAGCGGGGGAACCGGGGAGCTGTTTTTT.

Ten or more counts support this clone. The chain recombines TRBV6-5 with TRBJ2-7, with 10 positions matching TRBD2. CDR1 and CDR2 (germline): MNHEY, SVGAGI. This CDR3 is 14 amino acids long. V lost 6 bases and J lost 2; bases outside the gene matches: 4. In nucleotides, the CDR3 is TGTGCCAGCAGGCAAACTAGCGGGGCCTACGAGCAGTACTTC. Residues: CASRQTSGAYEQYF.

The CDR3 spells CASSYSPRGVVNEQYF. CDR3 DNA: TGTGCCAGCAGTTACTCGCCCCGAGGCGTAGTGAACGAGCAGTACTTC. This chain connects TRBV6-5 to TRBJ2-7; D unclear. The germline CDR1 and CDR2 sequences are MNHEY and SVGAGI. V gave up 0 bases and J gave up 5 bases, with 17 bases separating them. CDR3 length: 16 amino acids.

The chain uses TRBV27 and TRBJ1-1; 9 bases map to TRBD1. The CDR3 is 15 amino acids. V dropped 3 bases and J dropped 5; count of bases not matched to a gene: 7. CDR1 is MNHEY and CDR2 is SMNVEV in the germline V gene (reference sequence). The CDR3 DNA follows: TGTGCCAGCAGTTTCTCAACAGGGGGCGCGACTGAAGCTTTCTTT. Encoded protein: CASSFSTGGATEAFF.